This T cell receptor beta chain was obtained from a study of cytomegalovirus exposure and HLA in healthy donors. Study in general: Unique TCRs numbering some 80 million, obtained from HLA-typed donors, made up an early data release.

CDR1 and CDR2 (germline): SGDLS, YYNGEE. The CDR3 has 16 residues. The V end lost 6 bases, the J end lost 0 bases, and 17 bases lay between the germline ends. Study-wide points: Presence/absence comparisons presumed near-even sequencing depth among donors. A further, later analysis showed that HLA-associated TCR beta chains (compared with equally common others) were more clonally expanded.

Use of 60 Vbeta and 13 Jbeta primers characterized the PCR. Profiled with immunoSEQ multiplex PCR; TCRdb holds only in-frame clones, not every one. The sample totals tens of thousands of clones. To note about this clone: What it binds is unknown.

The V gene is TRBV9, the J gene TRBJ2-3; tentative D call: TRBD1 (6 bases). Sequenced sample: PBMCs. This TCR derives from a man aged 50-60 years in good health and CMV-seropositive. This CDR3 is CASNLQGATSTDTQYF. In DNA form, the CDR3 reads TGTGCCAGCAACCTACAGGGAGCTACTAGCACAGATACGCAGTATTTT.